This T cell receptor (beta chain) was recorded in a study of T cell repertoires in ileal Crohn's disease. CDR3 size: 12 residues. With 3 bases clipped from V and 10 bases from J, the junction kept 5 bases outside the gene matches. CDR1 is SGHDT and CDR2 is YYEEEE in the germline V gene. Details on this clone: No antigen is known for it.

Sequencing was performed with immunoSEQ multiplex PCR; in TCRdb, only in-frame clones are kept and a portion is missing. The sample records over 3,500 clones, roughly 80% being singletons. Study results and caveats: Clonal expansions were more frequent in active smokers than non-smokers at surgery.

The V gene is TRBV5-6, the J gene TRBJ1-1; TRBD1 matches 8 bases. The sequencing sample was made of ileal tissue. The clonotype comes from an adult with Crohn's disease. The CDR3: CASSSDREGAFF. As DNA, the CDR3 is TGTGCCAGCAGCTCGGACAGGGAAGGAGCTTTCTTT. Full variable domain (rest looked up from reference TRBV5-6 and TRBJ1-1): DAGVTQSPTHLIKTRGQQVTLRCSPKSGHDTVSWYQQALGQGPQFIFQYYEEEERQRGNFPDRFSGHQFPNYSSELNVNALLLGDSALYLCASSSDREGAFFGQGTRLTVV.